The 21 T cell receptor beta chains below come from one sample, sequenced in a study of blood T cells in healthy people across ages. A sample-barcoded 5' primer and a J-beta primer mix were used in a second PCR of roughly 7 to 12 cycles. A single record per CDR3 protein comes from TCRdb applying MiXCR to the 5' RACE reads. This sample has over 750,000 distinct CDR3 sequences, with 20% to 25% found just once. These data were also filed under a second study, of T cells of mothers and their children.

Sequencing was performed on blood. Every receptor here comes from a boy between 5 and 17 years old in good health.

A remark on this clonotype: This could be a read error, since a much larger clone is one nucleotide away. This rearrangement joins TRBV29-1 to TRBJ1-5, with 12 bases identical to TRBD1. V was clipped by 7 bases and J by 6 bases; unmatched bases: 4. Germline-derived CDR1 and CDR2 are SQVTM and ANQGSEA. This CDR3 contains 13 residues. The CDR3 DNA follows: TGCAGCGCTGGGACAGGGGGCAGTCAGCCCCAGCATTTT. Translated: CSAGTGGSQPQHF. Combining the CDR3 with reference TRBV29-1 and TRBJ1-5 gives the whole variable domain SAVISQKPSRDICQRGTSLTIQCQVDSQVTMMFWYRQQPGQSLTLIATANQGSEATYESGFVIDKFPISRPNLTFSTLTVSNMSPEDSSIYLCSAGTGGSQPQHFGDGTRLSIL.

This clonotype was seen repeatedly, ten times or more. The conserved closing phenylalanine or tryptophan is absent in this CDR3, likely reflecting a read error. The DNA is left out, because the CDR3 cannot be placed on it with certainty; the CDR3 is given as TCRdb lists it. The genes are TRBV25-1 and TRBJ2-5. Per germline, CDR1 MGHDK and CDR2 SYGVNS. Inclusive of both ends, the CDR3 amounts to 8 amino acids. This CDR3 is CASSSLGL.

This clonotype was detected only a few times. V gene TRBV19 combines with J gene TRBJ2-1; weak D call: TRBD2 (5 bases). Germline CDR1 and CDR2: LNHDA and SQIVND (reference sequence). The V end was cut by 7 bases, the J end by 0 bases, with 13 bases between. The CDR3 runs to 15 residues. The CDR3 protein is CASTLVGSSYNEQFF. CDR3 coding DNA: TGTGCCAGTACCCTAGTTGGGAGCTCCTACAATGAGCAGTTCTTC.

The chain uses TRBV28 and TRBJ1-6, with 8 positions matching TRBD1. The V gene end was trimmed by 3 bases and the J gene end by 8 bases; junction bases not matched to a gene: 3. Germline-derived CDR1 and CDR2 are MDHEN and SYDVKM. The CDR3 is 14 amino acids. Written as DNA, the CDR3 is TGTGCCAGCAGTTTTACGGACAGGGATTCACCCCTCCACTTT. Its protein is CASSFTDRDSPLHF.

The chain carries TRBV7-2 and TRBJ2-2; D ambiguous. V lost 2 bases and J 0 bases, leaving 4 bases between the germline ends. The germline V gene has CDR1 SGHTA and CDR2 FQGNSA. The length of the CDR3 is 14 residues. This chain's CDR3 is CASSLFSNTGELFF. Here the CDR3 DNA reads TGTGCCAGCAGCTTATTCTCGAACACCGGGGAGCTGTTTTTT.

V is TRBV4-1 and J is TRBJ2-7, with D possibly matching TRBD2 (5 bases). CDR1 is MGHRA, CDR2 YSYEKL, per germline. V lost 2 bases and J lost 2, with 10 bases in between. This CDR3 has 14 residues. The CDR3: CASSQLLVTYEQYF. As DNA, the CDR3 is TGCGCCAGCAGCCAACTACTAGTAACCTACGAGCAGTACTTC.

The V gene is TRBV6-5, the J gene TRBJ2-5; D is unresolved. TRBJ2-7 explains the end of the DNA better; the J call may be wrong. There are 14 residues in the CDR3. The germline gives CDR1 MNHEY, CDR2 SVGAGI. The CDR3 loop is CASSRSVGSYEQYF. The CDR3 nucleotides read TGTGCCAGCAGCCGAAGCGTGGGGTCCTACGAGCAGTACTTC.

The chain uses TRBV4-2 and TRBJ1-1; the D gene is possibly TRBD1 (5 bases). Trimming pared 0 bases from V and 1 base from J, leaving 9 bases between. The germline CDR1 and CDR2 sequences are LGHNA and YNFKEQ. The CDR3 extends over 15 amino acids. CDR3 region: CASSQDVGTNTEAFF. The CDR3 coding sequence is TGTGCCAGCAGCCAAGATGTAGGGACGAACACTGAAGCTTTCTTT.

V and J are TRBV7-9 and TRBJ1-1; D gene unclear. Trimming took 10 bases from V and 6 from J, leaving 15 bases between them. CDR1 is SEHNR and CDR2 is FQNEAQ in the germline V gene (reference sequence). This CDR3 contains 12 residues. CDR3 nucleotides: TGTGCCACCATCGACTCGGGTTCTGAAGCTTTCTTT. Amino acid sequence: CATIDSGSEAFF.

This clonotype was counted a few times. The chain joins TRBV6-5 to TRBJ2-3; TRBD2 agrees at 7 bases. V gave up 6 bases and J gave up 4 bases; unmatched junction bases: 7. From germline, CDR1 is MNHEY and CDR2 SVGAGI. The CDR3 spans 14 residues. Here the CDR3 DNA reads TGTGCCAGCAGGCCCCTGGGAGGGTCAGATACGCAGTATTTT. Protein sequence: CASRPLGGSDTQYF.

This chain uses TRBV29-1 with TRBJ2-5; 8 bases are shared with TRBD1. The J segment lost 3 bases and the V segment lost 3 bases, leaving 6 bases of the junction unmatched. This CDR3 has 14 amino acids. Germline V CDR1 and CDR2: SQVTM, ANQGSEA. CDR3 in amino acids: CSVERGQGEETQYF. Written as DNA, the CDR3 is TGCAGCGTTGAGAGAGGACAGGGAGAAGAGACCCAGTACTTC.

This clonotype has more than one count but fewer than ten. The rearrangement uses TRBV29-1 and TRBJ1-2; D ambiguous. This CDR3 contains 12 residues. The V end lost 4 bases, the J end lost 0 bases, and 6 bases lay between the germline ends. The germline V gene has CDR1 SQVTM and CDR2 ANQGSEA. CDR3 DNA sequence: TGCAGCGTTGTCCGATCTAACTATGGCTACACCTTC. It specifies CSVVRSNYGYTF.

In its sample, this clonotype was seen a few times. The chain recombines TRBV19 with TRBJ2-4; no firm D call. The ends were cut back, 3 bases at V and 5 bases at J, with 8 bases in the middle. Germline CDR1 and CDR2: LNHDA and SQIVND (reference sequence). CDR3 length: 13 residues. CDR3 sequence reads: CASSIHLENIQYF. The CDR3 DNA reads TGTGCCAGTAGTATTCACCTCGAAAACATTCAGTACTTC.

This clonotype was recorded only once. It is likely a read error, because the conserved phenylalanine at the end of the CDR3 is missing. The V gene is TRBV7-9, the J gene TRBJ2-3; 8 bases agree with TRBD1. The germline gives CDR1 SEHNR, CDR2 FQNEAQ (reference sequence). CDR3 size: 15 residues. V gave up 4 bases and J gave up 4 bases; unmatched junction bases: 7. CDR3 amino acids: CASSSGEDRADTQYL. DNA for the CDR3: TGTGCCAGCAGCTCCGGAGAGGACAGGGCAGATACGCAGTATCTT.

This clonotype appeared many times. The J gene is TRBJ2-1, the V gene TRBV9; no definite D call. Looked up from germline, CDR1 is SGDLS and CDR2 is YYNGEE. The CDR3 has 13 residues. V lost 0 bases to trimming and J lost 0 bases, with 1 base between them. In DNA form, the CDR3 reads TGTGCCAGCAGCGTAGACTCCTACAATGAGCAGTTCTTC. Translating it yields CASSVDSYNEQFF.

As DNA, the CDR3 is TGTGCCAGCAGCCCAAGTACCCAGGGTGAGAGACCCGTATCCTACAATGAGCAGTTCTTC. Protein sequence: CASSPSTQGERPVSYNEQFF. The V and J genes are TRBV11-3 and TRBJ2-1, with D possibly TRBD1 on 5 matching bases. The V and J ends lost 5 bases and 1 base respectively, with 27 bases between them. This CDR3 has 20 amino acids. Germline values: CDR1 SGHNT, CDR2 YENEEA.

This chain connects TRBV4-3 to TRBJ1-3, with no clear D. CDR3 size: 15 residues. The germline V gene encodes CDR1 LGHNA and CDR2 YSLEER. Trimming took off 0 bases at V and 4 bases at J, with 10 bases between the two ends. CDR3 DNA: TGCGCCAGCAGCCAAGATCGGGCCTCAGGAAACACCATATATTTT. Amino acid sequence: CASSQDRASGNTIYF.

This rearrangement joins TRBV5-4 to TRBJ1-2; 8 bases are shared with TRBD1. With V trimmed by 3 bases and J by 6 bases, 7 bases remained unmatched. Per the germline V gene, CDR1 is SGHNT and CDR2 is YYREEE (reference sequence). The CDR3 loop spans 14 amino acids. The CDR3 loop is CASSSGQAGDGYTF. The CDR3 nucleotides read TGTGCCAGCAGCTCGGGACAGGCCGGAGATGGCTACACCTTC.

This clonotype was recorded a few times. This rearrangement joins TRBV5-1 to TRBJ2-5, with D tentatively TRBD1 (5 bases). CDR3 length: 16 residues. V lost 3 bases to trimming and J lost 4 bases, with 19 bases between them. The germline gives CDR1 SGHRS, CDR2 YFSETQ. CDR3 DNA sequence: TGCGCCAGCAGCTCTCAGACGGCCTGGGGCAGAGAGACCCAGTACTTC. Its protein product is CASSSQTAWGRETQYF. The entire variable domain, with the rest obtained from reference TRBV5-1 and TRBJ2-5, is as follows: KAGVTQTPRYLIKTRGQQVTLSCSPISGHRSVSWYQQTPGQGLQFLFEYFSETQRNKGNFPGRFSGRQFSNSRSEMNVSTLELGDSALYLCASSSQTAWGRETQYFGPGTRLLVL.

In this sample, this clonotype turned up a few times. The chain employs TRBV12-5 and TRBJ2-7; 12 nucleotides match TRBD2. Germline CDR1 and CDR2: LGHNT and FRNRAP. This CDR3 has 18 residues. V lost 3 bases to trimming and J lost 2 bases; unmatched junction nucleotides: 11. The CDR3 coding sequence is TGTGCTAGTGGTTTCCCCACTAGCGGGGGGCGCGAGACCTACGAGCAGTACTTC. It yields the protein CASGFPTSGGRETYEQYF.

This clonotype was detected only a few times. The V call is TRBV5-6, the J call TRBJ2-5, with TRBD1 matching over 8 bases. The J call is uncertain, as TRBJ2-7 better fits the DNA end. Looked up from germline, CDR1 is SGHDT and CDR2 is YYEEEE. The CDR3 runs to 16 residues. CDR3 sequence (DNA): TGTGCCAGCAGCTTGGGAGGACAGGGCTCCGGGTACGAGCAGTACTTC. It encodes CASSLGGQGSGYEQYF.